The TCR beta chain under discussion was sequenced for a study of blood T cell repertoires in COVID-19. Overall study context: Italy, Spain and the United States were the sources of the convalescent and acute COVID-19 samples. T cells, B-cell-depleted T cells, or PBMCs provided the cDNA or gDNA that served as material.

Under the authors' procedure: Amplifying reference gene primers gave estimates of nucleated cell counts. This table comes from immunoSEQ multiplex PCR, and its TCRdb copy is limited to in-frame clones, with some not included. The V and J calls and clone size were taken over from that table, and D and trimming were inferred from the DNA. The sample holds around 77,000 clones, around 85% seen once. Sequencing was done on a sample of peripheral blood. This TCR was recovered from a man aged 80 or over with acute or convalescent COVID-19.

The CDR3: CASSLTLGEGDLSGYTF. CDR3 DNA sequence: TGTGCCAGCAGCTTAACGTTAGGAGAAGGGGATCTGAGTGGCTACACCTTC. J is TRBJ1-2 and V is TRBV7-3, with D maybe TRBD1 (5 bases). Germline CDR1 is SGHTA and CDR2 is FQGTGA. The CDR3 has 17 residues. Deletions cut 0 bases from V and 7 bases from J, with 21 bases between. Full variable domain (remainder filled in from reference TRBV7-3 and TRBJ1-2): GAGVSQTPSNKVTEKGKYVELRCDPISGHTALYWYRQSLGQGPEFLIYFQGTGAADDSGLPNDRFFAVRPEGSVSTLKIQRTERGDSAVYLCASSLTLGEGDLSGYTFGSGTRLTVV.